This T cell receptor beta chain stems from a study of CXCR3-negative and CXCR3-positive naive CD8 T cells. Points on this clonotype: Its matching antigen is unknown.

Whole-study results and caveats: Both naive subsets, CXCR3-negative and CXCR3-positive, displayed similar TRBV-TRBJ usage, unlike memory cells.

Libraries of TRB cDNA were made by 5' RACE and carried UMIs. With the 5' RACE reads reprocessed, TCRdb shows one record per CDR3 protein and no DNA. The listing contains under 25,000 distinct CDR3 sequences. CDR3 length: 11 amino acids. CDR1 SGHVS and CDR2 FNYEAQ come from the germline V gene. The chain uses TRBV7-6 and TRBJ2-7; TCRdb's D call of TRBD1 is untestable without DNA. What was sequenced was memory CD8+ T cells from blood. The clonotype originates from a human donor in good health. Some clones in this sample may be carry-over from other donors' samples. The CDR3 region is CASSLGQAVYF.